One T cell receptor beta chain is described in this entry. The method was immunoSEQ multiplex PCR; TCRdb's version includes in-frame clones alone and lacks a portion of them. The table lists over 55,000 clones, approximately 97% of them singletons, with around 0.2% in the top ten. With V trimmed by 1 base and J by 6 bases, 3 bases remained unmatched. The CDR3 runs 13 residues. Germline V lookup: CDR1 SGHNT, CDR2 YENEEA. This entry comes from a study of technical replicates of blood from a handful of donors. The sequencing sample was made of T cells isolated from PBMCs. This chain links TRBV11-3 with TRBJ2-7, with TRBD1 identical over 7 bases. The source is a human donor in good health. In nucleotides, the CDR3 is TGTGCCAGCAGCTTAGGGTCAGGGGGCGAGCAGTACTTC. Amino acids: CASSLGSGGEQYF.